The sequence of this T cell receptor beta chain was determined in a study of CD8+CD57+ T cells in acquired aplastic anemia. The overall study: Mean yield of DNA from sorted CD4+ and CD8+ cells was roughly 3.2 ug.

Study-wide results and limits: Roughly 30 sequences, all CD8+ CDR3, were shared between patients and controls. Patients and controls were not found to differ significantly in CD8+ Simpson's diversity.

Genomic DNA constituted the template upon which TCR beta VDJ and CDR3 profiling was performed. From the reads, TCRdb called clonotypes with MiXCR, one entry per CDR3 protein. The sample consists of 260,000 or so distinct CDR3 sequences, around 82% of them appearing once. Details on this clonotype: What it recognizes is unknown. At one end, the junction sequence differs from germline, possibly due to a read error.

This CDR3 spans 11 amino acids. From germline, CDR1 is SEHNR and CDR2 FQNEAQ (reference sequence). Flow cytometry had shown expanded CD8+CD57+ cells in the patients chosen for sequencing. The chain carries TRBV7-9 and TRBJ2-7; 7 bases are shared with TRBD1. The sample comprised sorted CD4+, CD8+, or CD8+CD57+ T cells (not recorded which) from PBMCs. This sequence was found in a human donor with aplastic anemia. The CDR3 spells CACRGSYEQYF. The CDR3 DNA follows: TGTGCCTGCAGGGGGAGCTACGAGCAGTACTTC.